The 30 T cell receptor beta chains below all came from one sample that was sequenced in a study of radiotherapy plus CTLA-4 blockade in lung cancer. TCRdb's table, derived via immunoSEQ multiplex PCR, lists solely in-frame clones and lacks some. This sample has roughly 70,000 clones, with around 86% found just once. The sample was peripheral blood, taken from a patient treated with radiotherapy plus ipilimumab. Receptors were obtained from a human donor with non-small cell lung cancer that progressed on radiotherapy plus ipilimumab.

This sequence joins TRBV5-1 and TRBJ2-2, with D uncertain. Trimming took 0 bases from V and 1 from J, leaving 13 bases between them. The CDR3 runs 17 residues. Germline V lookup: CDR1 SGHRS, CDR2 YFSETQ. For the CDR3, the DNA is TGCGCCAGCAGCTTGGGGGCCCAGGCGGTGAACACCGGGGAGCTGTTTTTT. It translates to CASSLGAQAVNTGELFF.

The chain carries TRBV6-6 and TRBJ2-1, with D perhaps matching TRBD1 (5 bases). V was cut by 2 bases and J by 0 bases, with 11 bases left in between. The germline CDR1 and CDR2 sequences are MNHNY and SVGAGI (reference sequence). CDR3 size: 16 residues. The CDR3 DNA reads as TGTGCCAGCAGTTACAGTCAGGGAAGCTCCTACAATGAGCAGTTCTTC. Residues: CASSYSQGSSYNEQFF.

The chain links TRBV15 to TRBJ2-1; 7 bases align to TRBD1. The germline V gene has CDR1 LNHNV and CDR2 YYDKDF (reference sequence). This CDR3 is built from 14 residues. Unmatched junction bases numbered 6, after V lost 9 bases and J lost 1 base. The CDR3 is CATRDSRSYNEQFF. The CDR3 region has the DNA TGTGCCACTCGGGACAGCCGATCCTACAATGAGCAGTTCTTC.

The chain links TRBV5-1 to TRBJ2-7; possible D gene TRBD2, 5 bases. Germline CDR1 is SGHRS and CDR2 is YFSETQ. V was clipped by 2 bases and J by 3 bases, with 9 bases between them. The CDR3 runs 13 residues. CDR3 amino acids: CASSFLRGYEQYF. The CDR3 DNA reads TGCGCCAGCAGCTTTCTCCGGGGCTACGAGCAGTACTTC.

This sequence joins TRBV27 and TRBJ1-5; tentatively, D is TRBD1 (5 bases). Deletions cut 8 bases from V and 4 bases from J, with 12 bases between. Germline V CDR1 and CDR2: MNHEY, SMNVEV (reference sequence). CDR3 length: 13 residues. The CDR3 nucleotides read TGTGCCAGCCGGCCAGGGTTTAATCAGCCCCAGCATTTT. Translated: CASRPGFNQPQHF.

This clone was seen a single time. V usage is TRBV15 and J usage is TRBJ1-5; 7 nucleotides line up with TRBD1. CDR3 length equals 14 residues. V dropped 8 bases and J dropped 4; count of bases not matched to a gene: 8. Germline CDR1 is LNHNV and CDR2 is YYDKDF (reference sequence). CDR3 loop: CATQTDRDNQPQHF. Here the CDR3 DNA reads TGTGCCACCCAAACAGACAGGGATAATCAGCCCCAGCATTTT.

CDR3 in DNA: TGCGCCAGCTTTGGCAGGAACACTGAAGCTTTCTTT. Residues: CASFGRNTEAFF. The chain links TRBV4-1 to TRBJ1-1, with no clear D. Germline CDR1 MGHRA, CDR2 YSYEKL. The V end lost 8 bases, the J end lost 1 base, and 8 bases lay between the germline ends. The CDR3 runs 12 residues.

V gene TRBV25-1 combines with J gene TRBJ2-3; possible D gene TRBD2, 6 bases. Germline V gene data show CDR1 as MGHDK and CDR2 as SYGVNS. The CDR3 covers 15 residues. V gave up 5 bases and J gave up 4 bases, with 16 bases separating them. The DNA of the CDR3 is TGTGCCAGCAGTCGACTATCGGGAGTCGCAGATACGCAGTATTTT. Amino acid sequence: CASSRLSGVADTQYF.

The CDR3 nucleotides read TGTGCCAGCAGTTTAGCGACAGGGGACGAGCAGTACTTC. It specifies CASSLATGDEQYF. This chain links TRBV27 with TRBJ2-7; TRBD1 aligns across 8 bases. There are 13 residues in the CDR3. After removal of 2 bases from V and 5 bases from J, the junction contained 2 bases not matched to a gene. Germline V gene sequence: CDR1 MNHEY, CDR2 SMNVEV (reference sequence).

The chain combines TRBV5-1 with TRBJ2-5, with a tentative D call TRBD2 (6 bases). The CDR3 consists of 20 residues. Germline V gene sequence: CDR1 SGHRS, CDR2 YFSETQ. Trimming pared 4 bases from V and 5 bases from J, leaving 33 bases between. The CDR3 nucleotides read TGCGCCAGCAGCCGGGACCCAGGTGGCGTAGCGGCCACACCGGGGGAGACCCAGTACTTC. Protein product: CASSRDPGGVAATPGETQYF. The full variable domain, rest sourced from reference TRBV5-1 and TRBJ2-5, is KAGVTQTPRYLIKTRGQQVTLSCSPISGHRSVSWYQQTPGQGLQFLFEYFSETQRNKGNFPGRFSGRQFSNSRSEMNVSTLELGDSALYLCASSRDPGGVAATPGETQYFGPGTRLLVL.

CDR3: CASLGAGRETSGYTF. CDR3 nucleotides: TGTGCCAGTCTGGGGGCAGGCAGGGAGACGAGTGGCTACACCTTC. This chain links TRBV19 with TRBJ1-2, with D possibly matching TRBD1 (6 bases). The CDR3 contains 15 residues. Germline V CDR1 and CDR2: LNHDA, SQIVND (reference sequence). V dropped 8 bases and J dropped 7 bases, with 23 bases sitting between them.

This sequence joins TRBV4-1 and TRBJ2-1; 9 positions match TRBD2. Trimming at V came to 0 bases and at J to 15 bases, leaving 6 bases not matched to a gene. CDR3 length: 13 residues. Germline V gene lookup returns CDR1 MGHRA and CDR2 YSYEKL. As DNA, the CDR3 is TGCGCCAGCAGCCAAGATTCCACTAGCGGGTTGTTCTTC. Translated: CASSQDSTSGLFF.

Concerning this clone itself: No conserved phenylalanine or tryptophan is present at the end of the CDR3, so a read error is the likely explanation. Because the CDR3's place on the DNA is in doubt, the DNA is left out and the CDR3 is given as listed by TCRdb. The chain joins TRBV9 to TRBJ2-7; the table's D call, TRBD1, has no DNA check behind it. The CDR3 is made up of 11 amino acids, end residues included. Germline CDR1 is SGDLS and CDR2 is YYNGEE. This chain's CDR3 is CASSVAWTGTD.

This rearrangement joins TRBV9 to TRBJ2-1; weak D call: TRBD1 (6 bases). This CDR3 is built from 13 residues. Trimming left V 0 bases short and J 10 bases short, with 11 bases between. Germline CDR1 and CDR2: SGDLS and YYNGEE. CDR3: CASSVGGTPEQFF. In DNA, the CDR3 is TGTGCCAGCAGCGTAGGTGGGACACCCGAGCAGTTCTTC.

Concerning this clone: One junction end disagrees with the germline gene, perhaps due to a read error. CDR3 DNA sequence: TGTGCTAGCAGCTTAGCCTGGGACCGGGACAGGGTAGATCAGCCCCAGCATTTT. Translating it yields CASSLAWDRDRVDQPQHF. The chain recombines TRBV7-7 with TRBJ1-5; 9 bases align to TRBD1. CDR1 and CDR2 from the germline V gene are SSHAT and FNYEAQ (reference sequence). CDR3 length: 18 amino acids.

The CDR3 region is CASTNRGAKYNEQFF. CDR3 DNA: TGTGCCAGCACAAACAGGGGGGCGAAATACAATGAGCAGTTCTTC. This chain links TRBV27 with TRBJ2-1; 8 nucleotides match TRBD1. The CDR3 spans 15 residues. The junction had 9 bases not matched to a gene; V was cut back by 7 bases and J by 4 bases. Germline CDR1 and CDR2: MNHEY and SMNVEV (reference sequence).

About this clone: A read error may produce the germline difference seen at one junction end. V gene TRBV2 combines with J gene TRBJ1-4; D may be TRBD1 (5 bases). This CDR3 is built from 11 residues. CDR1 is SNHLY, CDR2 FYNNEI, per germline. CDR3 DNA sequence: TGTGCCAGCAGTGTGTCGGACAACCGGGTTTTT. This codes for CASSVSDNRVF.

The chain couples TRBV19 to TRBJ1-2; TRBD1 might be the D (5 bases). Germline values: CDR1 LNHDA, CDR2 SQIVND (reference sequence). This CDR3 region has 16 residues. Trimming removed 5 bases from V and 0 bases from J, with 16 bases in between. This CDR3 is CASSPGLERSNYGYTF. The CDR3 coding sequence is TGTGCCAGTAGTCCGGGGCTAGAACGTTCTAACTATGGCTACACCTTC.

The gene calls are TRBV4-1 and TRBJ2-1; D could derive from TRBD1 or TRBD2 (5 bases each). The CDR3 totals 17 residues. Trimming removed 2 bases from V and 2 bases from J, with 16 bases in between. Per germline, CDR1 MGHRA and CDR2 YSYEKL. The CDR3 sequence: CASSQPYGTVTYNEQFF. DNA for the CDR3: TGCGCCAGCAGCCAACCCTACGGGACGGTTACCTACAATGAGCAGTTCTTC.

The chain couples TRBV7-2 to TRBJ1-4, with D possibly matching TRBD1 (5 bases). The V end was cut by 1 base, the J end by 6 bases, with 12 bases between. This CDR3 spans 15 amino acids. Germline CDR1 is SGHTA and CDR2 is FQGNSA. CDR3 in amino acids: CASSLERGRDEKLFF. The DNA for the CDR3 is TGTGCCAGCAGCTTAGAGAGGGGAAGGGATGAAAAACTGTTTTTT.

Concerning this clone itself: The junction and the germline gene differ at one end; a read error may be behind it. The J gene is TRBJ1-2, the V gene TRBV4-2; D possibly corresponds to TRBD1 (5 bases). This CDR3 spans 13 amino acids. Per the germline V gene, CDR1 is LGHNA and CDR2 is YNFKEQ. CDR3 protein: CASSLGAPLTWFF. DNA of the CDR3: TGTGCCAGCAGCCTTGGGGCACCCCTTACATGGTTCTTC.

The table lists this clone with a count of one. The chain carries TRBV12-5 and TRBJ2-7; D remains ambiguous. Germline V lookup: CDR1 LGHNT, CDR2 FRNRAP. V lost 0 bases to trimming and J lost 6 bases, with 6 bases between them. This CDR3 region has 12 residues. The CDR3 here is CASGLVLGEQYF. CDR3 coding DNA: TGTGCTAGTGGTTTGGTACTTGGCGAGCAGTACTTC. The entire variable domain, with the rest obtained from reference TRBV12-5 and TRBJ2-7, is as follows: DARVTQTPRHKVTEMGQEVTMRCQPILGHNTVFWYRQTMMQGLELLAYFRNRAPLDDSGMPKDRFSAEMPDATLATLKIQPSEPRDSAVYFCASGLVLGEQYFGPGTRLTVT.

The chain joins TRBV5-1 to TRBJ2-5; 9 bases line up with TRBD2. CDR3 length: 14 residues. Germline lookup yields CDR1 SGHRS and CDR2 YFSETQ. The V segment lost 4 bases and the J segment 2 bases; nucleotides outside the gene matches: 3. The CDR3 DNA is TGCGCCAGCAGCGGGGCGGGGGGGCAAGAGACCCAGTACTTC. This gives the protein CASSGAGGQETQYF.

This sequence joins TRBV9 and TRBJ2-1; D unresolved. Per the germline V gene, CDR1 is SGDLS and CDR2 is YYNGEE. Trimming left V 7 bases short and J 0 bases short, with 14 bases between. This CDR3 region has 15 residues. DNA for the CDR3: TGTGCCAGCGGCCTCGGGCCCCGCTCCTACAATGAGCAGTTCTTC. Translated, it gives CASGLGPRSYNEQFF.

V is TRBV5-1 and J is TRBJ1-3; D unclear. The CDR3 sequence is 16 residues long. The V gene's germline CDR1 is SGHRS and CDR2 YFSETQ. V was cut by 0 bases and J by 1 base, with 11 bases left in between. The CDR3 loop is CASSLVSGFSGNTIYF. For the CDR3, the DNA is TGCGCCAGCAGCTTGGTTTCGGGATTTTCTGGAAACACCATATATTTT.

J is TRBJ2-3 and V is TRBV10-1, with D perhaps TRBD1 or TRBD2 (5 bases each). The germline CDR1 and CDR2 sequences are WNHNN and SYGVQD (reference sequence). Between the trimmed V and J ends, which lost 4 bases and 4 bases, there was a span of 12 bases. The CDR3 spans 14 residues. CDR3: CASSATGRSDTQYF. The DNA for the CDR3 is TGCGCCAGCAGTGCGACGGGGCGGTCAGATACGCAGTATTTT.

This chain joins TRBV19 and TRBJ2-3; D not certain. The CDR3 runs to 13 residues. Per the germline V gene, CDR1 is LNHDA and CDR2 is SQIVND (reference sequence). The V and J ends lost 3 bases and 1 base respectively, with 5 bases between them. In DNA form, the CDR3 reads TGTGCCAGTAGTATGGCGGGCACAGATACGCAGTATTTT. Protein: CASSMAGTDTQYF.

V is TRBV5-1 and J is TRBJ2-5; 7 bases are shared with TRBD2. The J segment lost 7 bases and the V segment lost 0 bases, leaving 6 bases of the junction unmatched. The length of the CDR3 is 14 residues. Germline V gives CDR1 SGHRS, CDR2 YFSETQ. The CDR3 is CASSLAGGRGTQYF. CDR3 bases: TGCGCCAGCAGCTTGGCGGGGGGACGCGGGACCCAGTACTTC.

This chain uses TRBV11-2 with TRBJ2-7, with D uncertain. The germline gives CDR1 SGHAT, CDR2 FQNNGV. Trimming removed 3 bases from V and 2 bases from J, with 20 bases in between. The CDR3 has 17 residues. The CDR3 DNA sequence: TGTGCCAGCAGCTTGGGCCCTCCCCTAGGCTTACCCTACGAGCAGTACTTC. Translation: CASSLGPPLGLPYEQYF.

The V and J genes are TRBV27 and TRBJ2-7; 9 bases fit TRBD2. This CDR3 contains 16 residues. With V trimmed by 5 bases and J by 0 bases, 8 bases remained unmatched. Germline V gene data show CDR1 as MNHEY and CDR2 as SMNVEV (reference sequence). Here the CDR3 reads CASSPGLAGNSYEQYF. CDR3 nucleotides: TGTGCCAGCAGTCCCGGGCTAGCGGGAAACTCCTACGAGCAGTACTTC.